These T cell receptor beta chains were read from a single sample in a study of blood T cells in healthy people across ages. MiXCR was run by TCRdb on the 5' RACE reads, yielding one entry per CDR3 protein. The table lists approximately 1.5 million distinct CDR3 sequences, about 31% of them singletons, with around 11% in the top ten. Sequenced material: blood. The receptors shown here come from a woman aged 25 to 45 in good health. CDR3s leave out the opening cysteine and the closing phenylalanine or tryptophan. A D gene is named only where the DNA matches it firmly.

d_call v_call cdr3_aa
TRBD2 TRBV5-1 ASSSGTSGTQETQY
- TRBV7-9 ASSHVPGQTQETQY
TRBD2 TRBV28 ASTLGTSGFNEQY
- TRBV20-1 SARDLVGPSYEQY
- TRBV5-6 ASSFWQVTTDTQY
TRBD2 TRBV6-1 ASSVRREVPNEQF
- TRBV20-1 SARVQTGDTQY
- TRBV30 AWSVRTGSLASEY
TRBD1 TRBV6-1 ASSASKGQGISGANVLT
- TRBV28 ASSNRVNEQY
- TRBV25-1 ASSESWGVRSAGRSYNEQF
- TRBV11-2 ASSVLARGQNYGYT
- TRBV7-2 ASSLDRYTQY
TRBD2 TRBV10-3 AISEFISGGYNEQF
TRBD2 TRBV3-1 ASSQGGLENEQF
- TRBV3-1 ASSQETLGGNNEQF
TRBD2 TRBV28 ASSGGLAGPTDTQY
- TRBV30 AWSVPPLNTEAF
- TRBV6-1 ASSEEIEGKGYT
- TRBV7-8 ASSPHLSGDGYT
- TRBV20-1 SARASYGYT
TRBD2 TRBV4-2 ASSQELAGAGETQY
TRBD2 TRBV20-1 SAPPSGRADDEQF
- TRBV9 ASSVVGVGASGHNEQF
- TRBV6-6 ASSFPGGGSSEAF
TRBD2 TRBV5-1 ASSLGRGSGVTGELF
- TRBV5-1 ASSRIGGAQETQY
TRBD1 TRBV27 ASSYMGQPNTEAF
TRBD2 TRBV3-1 ASSQLPSGLTDTQY
- TRBV2 ASSDSTSGANVLT
- TRBV12-3/TRBV12-4 ASSLQGSYSGANVLT
- TRBV3-1 ASSQHPTVPEGYT
TRBD1 TRBV5-1 ASSWGQGPTEAF
- TRBV7-9 ASTDITPQAF
TRBD2 TRBV15 ATSRDGTAGLASNEQF
TRBD2 TRBV12-3/TRBV12-4 ASRSQGLANTDTQY
TRBD2 TRBV20-1 SAGLAGGPGYERY
TRBD1 TRBV9 ASSVGAGGINYGYT
- TRBV28 ASSLFTSSEQF
- TRBV25-1 ASSSSPTAYEQY
TRBD2 TRBV4-2 ASSQGGSGTDTQY
TRBD1 TRBV18 ASSPQTQGVIHDQH
- TRBV14 ASSQVSGLSTDTQY
- TRBV3-1 ASSPKATYNSPLH
- TRBV27 ASTELGSSTDTQY
- TRBV29-1 SVGKGRQETQY
- TRBV19 ASSGPLPADTQY
- TRBV4-1 ASSERDGSYEQY
TRBD2 TRBV4-2 ASSQGHSGFYNEQF
- TRBV5-1 ASTIAGAGYEQY
TRBD1 TRBV7-8 ASSARDREVNQPQH
- TRBV6-5 ASSYIRPGQHWNTEAF
- TRBV15 ATSIGRGNDEQY
- TRBV9 ASSVGNPESLSYGYT
- TRBV29-1 SVEIPAVVYNEQF